This entry lists 9 T cell receptor beta chains sequenced from one sample in a study of CXCR3-negative and CXCR3-positive naive CD8 T cells. Their antigens are not known. General study findings and limits: Naive CXCR3-positive cells had TRB CDR3s more hydrophobic than those of CXCR3-negative naive cells.

With UMI labels, 5' RACE was used to prepare the TRB cDNA libraries. TCRdb re-called the 5' RACE reads and catalogs CDR3 proteins one per entry, DNA excluded. The record lists about 120,000 distinct CDR3 sequences, of which the ten most abundant hold around 0.36%. Material: naive CXCR3+ CD8+ T cells from blood. Subset of the sample: CD45RO-CCR7+CD27+CD95- naive CD8+ T cells expressing CXCR3 (TNR3+). These receptors all come from a human donor in good health. Some clones in this sample may be carry-over from other donors' samples.

J is TRBJ2-7 and V is TRBV5-4. Germline V lookup: CDR1 SGHNT, CDR2 YYREEE (reference sequence). The CDR3 is 14 amino acids. The CDR3 loop is CASSFRGSAYEQYF.

This chain joins TRBV5-8 and TRBJ2-3; no DNA is available, so the TRBD2 call from TCRdb remains unchecked. This CDR3 has 15 residues. Germline assignment: CDR1 SGHTS and CDR2 YDEGEE. CDR3 residues: CASSASGTTSGEQYF.

The rearrangement joins TRBV5-1 to TRBJ2-7; TCRdb proposes TRBD2, but this gene call is untestable without DNA. This CDR3 comprises 15 residues. Looked up from germline, CDR1 is SGHRS and CDR2 is YFSETQ. CDR3 protein: CASSLSLPDSYEQYF.

The genes are TRBV14 and TRBJ1-4; the TCRdb call, TRBD1, lacks DNA for checking. This CDR3 region has 17 residues. From germline, CDR1 is SGHDN and CDR2 FVKESK. The chain's CDR3 is CASSQSTTGPTNEKLFF.

The chain employs TRBV7-9 and TRBJ2-7. The germline V gene has CDR1 SEHNR and CDR2 FQNEAQ (reference sequence). This CDR3 spans 16 amino acids. The CDR3 protein is CASTPTQDRGSYEQYF.

The chain couples TRBV21-1 to TRBJ2-7; TCRdb gives TRBD2 as the D gene, but with no DNA this cannot be confirmed. TRBV21-1 is annotated as a pseudogene. This CDR3 is built from 14 residues. The CDR3: CASSSNGGAGEQYF.

The V call is TRBV11-1, the J call TRBJ2-7; TCRdb's D gene call, TRBD1, goes unchecked for lack of DNA. CDR1 is SGHAT, CDR2 FQDESV, per germline (reference sequence). This CDR3 region has 17 residues. CDR3 in amino acids: CASSLVGSGFGSYEQYF. Together with reference TRBV11-1 and TRBJ2-7, the CDR3 gives the full variable domain: EAEVAQSPRYKITEKSQAVAFWCDPISGHATLYWYRQILGQGPELLVQFQDESVVDDSQLPKDRFSAERLKGVDSTLKIQPAELGDSAMYLCASSLVGSGFGSYEQYFGPGTRLTVT.

The CDR3 is CASGPGMNTEAFF. The chain combines TRBV12-5 with TRBJ1-1; the TCRdb D gene call, TRBD1, has no DNA to confirm it. The CDR3 spans 13 residues. The germline V gene has CDR1 LGHNT and CDR2 FRNRAP. The variable domain in full, completed from reference TRBV12-5 and TRBJ1-1, reads DARVTQTPRHKVTEMGQEVTMRCQPILGHNTVFWYRQTMMQGLELLAYFRNRAPLDDSGMPKDRFSAEMPDATLATLKIQPSEPRDSAVYFCASGPGMNTEAFFGQGTRLTVV.

The chain carries TRBV7-9 and TRBJ2-7; TCRdb's D call of TRBD1 is untestable without DNA. The germline V gene has CDR1 SEHNR and CDR2 FQNEAQ (reference sequence). The CDR3 is made up of 19 amino acids. CDR3 residues: CASSKFRDRGGAADYEQYF.